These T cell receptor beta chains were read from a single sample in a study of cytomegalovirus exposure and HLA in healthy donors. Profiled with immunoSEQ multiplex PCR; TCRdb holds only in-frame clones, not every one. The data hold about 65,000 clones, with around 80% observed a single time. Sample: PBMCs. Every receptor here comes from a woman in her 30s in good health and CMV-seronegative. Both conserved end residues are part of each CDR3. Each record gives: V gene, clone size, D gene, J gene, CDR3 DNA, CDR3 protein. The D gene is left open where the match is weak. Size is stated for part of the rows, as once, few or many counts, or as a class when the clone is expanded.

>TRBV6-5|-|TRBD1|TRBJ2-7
TGTGCCAGCAGCCGTGGACAGGATTATATCTACGAGCAGTACTTC
CASSRGQDYIYEQYF
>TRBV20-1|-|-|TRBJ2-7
TGCAGTGCTAGGGGCCCAACCGGGCAGTACTTC
CSARGPTGQYF
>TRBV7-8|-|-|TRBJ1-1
TGTGCCAGCACCCGACGGGAGGGAATCATGAACACTGAAGCTTTCTTT
CASTRREGIMNTEAFF
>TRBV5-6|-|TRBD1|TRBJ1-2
TGTGCCAGCAGCGGGACAGGGTTTGGCTACACCTTC
CASSGTGFGYTF
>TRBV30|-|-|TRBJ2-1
TGTGCCTGGAGTTTTTCCCTAACCTCTAGCGAAAGCTCCTACAATGAGCAGTTCTTC
CAWSFSLTSSESSYNEQFF
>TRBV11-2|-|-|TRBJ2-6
TGTGCCAGCAGCCCGCTGTTAGTGCTGGGGGCGACTGGGGCCAACGTCCTGACTTTC
CASSPLLVLGATGANVLTF
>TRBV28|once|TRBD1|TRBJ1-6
TGTGCCAGCAGTTTATACAGGGGGAGTAACTCACCCCTCCACTTT
CASSLYRGSNSPLHF
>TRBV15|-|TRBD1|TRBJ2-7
TGTGCCACCAGCAAAGGGGGACAGGGATTGTACGAGCAGTACTTC
CATSKGGQGLYEQYF
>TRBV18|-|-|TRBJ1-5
TGTGCCAGCTCACCAAGGCAGGGCGGCAATCAGCCCCAGCATTTT
CASSPRQGGNQPQHF
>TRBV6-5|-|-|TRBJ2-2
TGTGCCAGCAGTTACGGCGGGAAGGCCGGGGAGCTGTTTTTT
CASSYGGKAGELFF
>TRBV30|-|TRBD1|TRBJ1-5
TGTGCCTGGAGTGTAATTGGACAGGGCGGACAGCCCCAGCATTTT
CAWSVIGQGGQPQHF